Presented here are 21 T cell receptor beta chains from one specimen sequenced in a study of cytomegalovirus exposure and HLA in healthy donors (dated by TCRdb to 2016 to 2017). The receptor library was made with the immunoSEQ multiplex PCR assay. TCRdb obtained this table from immuneACCESS and retained in-frame rearrangements with V and J assigned. These tables miss some clones; where compared with another copy, unresolved V genes account for less than half of the shortfall, and the remainder is unexplained. Here the sample has 120,000 or so clones; about nine tenths occur a single time. Jointly, the top ten make up approximately 1.5% of the sample. The sample consisted of PBMCs. These receptors were taken from a young man in good health and CMV-seronegative.

The chain employs TRBV4-1 and TRBJ2-7; possible D gene TRBD1, 5 bases. CDR1 and CDR2 (germline): MGHRA, YSYEKL. Trimming cost V 0 bases and J 3 bases, with 18 bases left between them. This CDR3 has 17 residues. The DNA for the CDR3 is TGCGCCAGCAGCCAAGATCAGGGTTACCCAGTGGGCTACGAGCAGTACTTC. As protein: CASSQDQGYPVGYEQYF.

V and J are TRBV7-8 and TRBJ2-7, with D uncertain. The V gene's germline CDR1 is SGHVS and CDR2 FQNEAQ. This CDR3 has 14 residues. V lost 1 base, J lost 1 base, and 8 bases lay in between. The CDR3 region has the DNA TGTGCCAGCAGCTTAGTCGCCCTATCCTACGAGCAGTACTTC. Its protein product is CASSLVALSYEQYF. The full variable domain, with the rest looked up from reference TRBV7-8 and TRBJ2-7, is GAGVSQSPRYKVAKRGQDVALRCDPISGHVSLFWYQQALGQGPEFLTYFQNEAQLDKSGLPSDRFFAERPEGSVSTLKIQRTQQEDSAVYLCASSLVALSYEQYFGPGTRLTVT.

This chain uses TRBV27 with TRBJ2-7, with 9 positions matching TRBD1. CDR3 size: 15 residues. Germline CDR1 is MNHEY and CDR2 is SMNVEV (reference sequence). After removal of 2 bases from V and 4 bases from J, the junction contained 6 bases not matched to a gene. The CDR3 here is CASSLDGTGLYEQYF. As DNA, the CDR3 is TGTGCCAGCAGTTTAGACGGGACAGGGCTATACGAGCAGTACTTC.

V is TRBV30 and J is TRBJ2-7; no clear D gene. CDR1 and CDR2 from the germline V gene are GTSNPN and SVGIG (reference sequence). V lost 0 bases, J lost 6 bases, and 12 bases lay in between. This CDR3 spans 13 amino acids. CDR3 sequence reads: CAWSVHGVGEQYF. The CDR3 bases are TGTGCCTGGAGTGTACACGGAGTGGGCGAGCAGTACTTC.

This chain uses TRBV4-3 with TRBJ2-7; 9 bases agree with TRBD2. J was trimmed by 2 bases and V by 0 bases; bases with no gene match: 2. The germline V gene encodes CDR1 LGHNA and CDR2 YSLEER. This CDR3 has 15 amino acids. The CDR3 sequence is CASSQEASGTYEQYF. The DNA of the CDR3 is TGCGCCAGCAGCCAAGAGGCTAGCGGGACCTACGAGCAGTACTTC.

This clone was seen more than once but under ten times. The J gene is TRBJ1-6, the V gene TRBV27; D is uncertain. Germline-derived CDR1 and CDR2 are MNHEY and SMNVEV (reference sequence). The CDR3 is 14 residues long. V dropped 4 bases and J dropped 13 bases, with 17 bases sitting between them. CDR3 DNA: TGTGCCAGCAGTTCCCCGGGGTCCCCTACCCCCCTCCACTTT. It is translated as CASSSPGSPTPLHF.

J is TRBJ2-7 and V is TRBV2; 11 nucleotides match TRBD2. V dropped 7 bases and J dropped 7; count of bases not matched to a gene: 9. The CDR3 is 14 residues long. Germline V gene sequence: CDR1 SNHLY, CDR2 FYNNEI. The CDR3 nucleotides read TGTGCCAGCACGACACTAGCGGGAGTAGGGGAGCAGTACTTC. Translating it yields CASTTLAGVGEQYF.

The chain couples TRBV5-1 to TRBJ1-4; TRBD1 matches 9 bases. V lost 0 bases, J lost 5 bases, and 5 bases stayed unmatched. Germline loops: CDR1 SGHRS, CDR2 YFSETQ. The CDR3 length is 16 residues. CDR3 residues: CASSLGGTGTNEKLFF. The CDR3 coding sequence is TGCGCCAGCAGCTTGGGGGGGACAGGGACGAATGAAAAACTGTTTTTT.

The chain links TRBV6-5 to TRBJ2-7, with D perhaps matching TRBD2 (5 bases). The CDR3 sequence is 12 residues long. The germline CDR1 and CDR2 sequences are MNHEY and SVGAGI. V gave up 5 bases and J gave up 4 bases, with 9 bases separating them. The CDR3 region is CASSQSGYEQYF. CDR3 DNA: TGTGCCAGCAGTCAGTCGGGGTACGAGCAGTACTTC.

The J gene is TRBJ2-7, the V gene TRBV7-2; a possible D gene is TRBD2 (5 bases). The V end lost 6 bases, the J end lost 2 bases, and 23 bases lay between the germline ends. The CDR3 is 17 amino acids. Germline loops: CDR1 SGHTA, CDR2 FQGNSA. Here the CDR3 DNA reads TGTGCCAGCAGACCTAGGGTTTGGGGAGAAGACACCTACGAGCAGTACTTC. Translating it yields CASRPRVWGEDTYEQYF.

V usage is TRBV27 and J usage is TRBJ2-1, with TRBD2 identical over 14 bases. The CDR3 extends over 20 amino acids. Looked up from germline, CDR1 is MNHEY and CDR2 is SMNVEV (reference sequence). Trimming removed 6 bases from V and 5 bases from J; junction bases left unmatched: 18. DNA for the CDR3: TGTGCCAGCAGGAAAAAGGGACTAGCGGGAGTAATCAATGAGGACAATGAGCAGTTCTTC. Amino acids: CASRKKGLAGVINEDNEQFF.

This chain joins TRBV15 and TRBJ2-7, with no clear D. The CDR3 has 15 residues. V lost 0 bases to trimming and J lost 2 bases, with 11 bases between them. CDR1 LNHNV and CDR2 YYDKDF come from the germline V gene (reference sequence). The CDR3 DNA is TGTGCCACCAGCAGAGATTTGGAGAGGACCTACGAGCAGTACTTC. This translates into CATSRDLERTYEQYF.

V usage is TRBV7-2 and J usage is TRBJ2-1, with 12 nucleotides matching TRBD2. Trimming removed 5 bases from V and 7 bases from J; junction bases left unmatched: 9. The CDR3 has 16 residues. Germline CDR1 and CDR2: SGHTA and FQGNSA. CDR3 sequence: CASSPLAGGYVNEQFF. DNA for the CDR3: TGTGCCAGCAGCCCACTAGCGGGAGGTTACGTAAATGAGCAGTTCTTC.

Only one count was recorded for this clone. The J gene is TRBJ1-4, the V gene TRBV19; D gene uncertain. The germline gives CDR1 LNHDA, CDR2 SQIVND (reference sequence). V shed 3 bases and J shed 3 bases, with 11 bases lying between them. The CDR3 runs to 15 residues. For the CDR3, the DNA is TGTGCCAGTAGTATCCTCAGATCCTCTAATGAAAAACTGTTTTTT. It encodes CASSILRSSNEKLFF.

The chain carries TRBV9 and TRBJ2-4; 7 bases fit TRBD1. CDR3 length equals 17 residues. Germline CDR1 is SGDLS and CDR2 is YYNGEE. V was clipped by 0 bases and J by 2 bases; unmatched bases: 8. CDR3 sequence reads: CASSVEGGAGTKNIQYF. The CDR3 DNA is TGTGCCAGCAGCGTAGAAGGGGGCGCGGGCACCAAAAACATTCAGTACTTC. Based on the CDR3 plus reference TRBV9 and TRBJ2-4, the full variable domain is DSGVTQTPKHLITATGQRVTLRCSPRSGDLSVYWYQQSLDQGLQFLIQYYNGEERAKGNILERFSAQQFPDLHSELNLSSLELGDSALYFCASSVEGGAGTKNIQYFGAGTRLSVL.

This sequence joins TRBV5-4 and TRBJ2-1; TRBD2 matches 12 bases. Trimming removed 4 bases from V and 1 base from J; junction bases left unmatched: 3. The CDR3 is 16 residues long. Germline-derived CDR1 and CDR2 are SGHNT and YYREEE (reference sequence). CDR3 residues: CASSLGLAGSYNEQFF. The CDR3 bases are TGTGCCAGCAGCCTAGGACTAGCGGGGTCCTACAATGAGCAGTTCTTC.

The chain joins TRBV6-4 to TRBJ1-1; the D gene is possibly TRBD1 (6 bases). The CDR3 has 16 amino acids. The V end was cut by 2 bases, the J end by 2 bases, with 15 bases between. The germline V gene encodes CDR1 MRHNA and CDR2 SNTAGT. The CDR3 DNA sequence: TGTGCCAGCAGTGACCCCGGACAGCGGAATAACACTGAAGCTTTCTTT. This encodes CASSDPGQRNNTEAFF.

CDR3 sequence: CASSVGGSGETQYF. The CDR3, as DNA: TGTGCCAGCAGCGTAGGCGGGAGCGGGGAGACCCAGTACTTC. The chain couples TRBV9 to TRBJ2-5; 7 bases line up with TRBD2. Germline V gives CDR1 SGDLS, CDR2 YYNGEE. With 0 bases clipped from V and 5 bases from J, the junction kept 4 bases outside the gene matches. The CDR3 has 14 residues.

The V call is TRBV10-3, the J call TRBJ1-3; D not resolved. V lost 3 bases and J lost 0, with 9 bases in between. The CDR3 contains 15 residues. Germline V gives CDR1 ENHRY, CDR2 SYGVKD. CDR3: CAISDPDFSGNTIYF. CDR3 DNA: TGTGCCATCAGTGACCCGGACTTCTCTGGAAACACCATATATTTT.

In its sample, this clone was seen a few times. The chain joins TRBV10-3 to TRBJ2-1, with TRBD1 as a possible D gene (6 bases). The germline gives CDR1 ENHRY, CDR2 SYGVKD. V was cut by 6 bases and J by 0 bases, with 12 bases left in between. This CDR3 spans 15 amino acids. CDR3 residues: CAISPIGGSYNEQFF. The CDR3 nucleotides read TGTGCCATCAGCCCCATAGGGGGCTCCTACAATGAGCAGTTCTTC.

The rearrangement uses TRBV9 and TRBJ2-2; D is uncertain. Between the trimmed V and J ends, which lost 0 bases and 7 bases, there was a span of 7 bases. The CDR3 totals 13 residues. Germline V gives CDR1 SGDLS, CDR2 YYNGEE. CDR3 DNA: TGTGCCAGCAGCGTAGACGAGTTCGGGGAGCTGTTTTTT. Translating it yields CASSVDEFGELFF.